This T cell receptor (beta chain) was observed in a study of cytomegalovirus exposure and HLA in healthy donors. Study-wide results and limits: Later examination showed HLA-associated TCR beta chains had greater clonal expansion than equally common others.

This clone was detected only once. Its antigen is still unknown. Amplification used 60 Vbeta primers and 13 Jbeta primers. Using immunoSEQ multiplex PCR, the repertoire was profiled, and TCRdb retains in-frame clones only, with some absent. The repertoire holds over 150,000 clones, with 80% as singletons. Trimming at V came to 4 bases and at J to 6 bases, leaving 4 bases not matched to a gene. The germline CDR1 and CDR2 sequences are SGHRS and YFSETQ. The CDR3 loop spans 15 amino acids. The chain couples TRBV5-1 to TRBJ2-2; TRBD2 aligns across 12 bases. This TCR was sampled from a man aged 25-45 years in good health and CMV-seropositive. Input material: PBMCs. CDR3 in DNA: TGCGCCAGCAGCGATTCTAGCGGGAGGGCCGGGGAGCTGTTTTTT. This sequence encodes CASSDSSGRAGELFF.